The TCR beta chain under discussion was sequenced for a study of blood T cells in healthy people across ages. Through a sample-barcoded 5' primer and a J-beta primer mix, a second PCR was run for roughly 7 to 11 cycles. TCRdb used MiXCR to reprocess the 5' RACE reads, holding one entry per CDR3 protein. The table has around 1.5 million distinct CDR3 sequences, 55% to 75% seen once; the top ten hold about 6.3%. The draw of peripheral blood yielded approximately 11 milliliters from each donor. CDR3 length: 17 amino acids. J lost 4 bases, V lost 0 bases, and 7 bases had no gene match. Germline values: CDR1 SGDLS, CDR2 YYNGEE.

J is TRBJ2-2 and V is TRBV9, with 9 bases lining up with TRBD1. Sequenced input: blood. The clonotype comes from a man younger than 30 in good health. CDR3: CASSVDPGTGFTGELFF. In DNA form, the CDR3 reads TGTGCCAGCAGCGTAGATCCGGGGACAGGGTTCACCGGGGAGCTGTTTTTT.